This T cell receptor beta chain was obtained from a study of glioma-infiltrating T cells. Using RNA template, CDR3s of TCR alpha and beta were amplified with iRepertoire arm-PCR. TCRdb independently ran MiXCR on the multiplex PCR reads; one entry per CDR3 protein. This table holds 150,000 to 200,000 distinct CDR3 sequences, 43% found once. Trimming pared 6 bases from V and 0 bases from J, leaving 15 bases between. The germline gives CDR1 SNHLY, CDR2 FYNNEI. The CDR3 consists of 16 residues. The clonotype comes from a human donor with low-grade glioma or glioblastoma, undergoing nonglioma brain surgery, or in good health (not recorded which). The V and J genes are TRBV2 and TRBJ2-1; D ambiguous. Sequencing input: glioma tissue, nonneoplastic brain tissue, or PBMCs (not recorded which). The CDR3 here is CASSARLFSSYNEQFF. Written as DNA, the CDR3 is TGTGCCAGCAGCGCCCGACTTTTTAGCTCCTACAATGAGCAGTTCTTC.